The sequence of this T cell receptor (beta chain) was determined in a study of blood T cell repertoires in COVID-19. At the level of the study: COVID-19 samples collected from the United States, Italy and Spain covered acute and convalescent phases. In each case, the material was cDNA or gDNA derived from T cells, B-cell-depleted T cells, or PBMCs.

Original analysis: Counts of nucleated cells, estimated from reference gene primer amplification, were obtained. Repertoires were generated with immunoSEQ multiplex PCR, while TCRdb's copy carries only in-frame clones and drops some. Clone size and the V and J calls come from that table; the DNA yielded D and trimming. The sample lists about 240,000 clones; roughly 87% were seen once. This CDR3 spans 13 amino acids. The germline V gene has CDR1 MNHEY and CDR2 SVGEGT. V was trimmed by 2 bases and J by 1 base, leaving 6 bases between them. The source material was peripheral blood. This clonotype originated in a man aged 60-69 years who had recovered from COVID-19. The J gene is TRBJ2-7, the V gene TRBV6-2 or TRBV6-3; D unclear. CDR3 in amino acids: CASSYGQSYEQYF. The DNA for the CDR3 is TGTGCCAGCAGTTACGGGCAGTCCTACGAGCAGTACTTC.